Shown below are 19 T cell receptor beta chains from a single sample sequenced in a study of blood T cell repertoires in COVID-19. The assay was immunoSEQ multiplex PCR, and TCRdb's table has in-frame clones only and misses some. Among around 210,000 clones listed, around 90% were seen once. The sample comprised PBMCs or T cells enriched from blood (not recorded which). These TCRs come from a woman aged 18-35 years who had recovered from COVID-19.

The gene calls are TRBV5-6 and TRBJ2-3; D is possibly TRBD1 (6 bases). Germline CDR1 SGHDT, CDR2 YYEEEE. The CDR3 is 15 amino acids. The V end lost 6 bases, the J end lost 4 bases, and 18 bases lay between the germline ends. The CDR3 region has the DNA TGTGCCAGCAACCTTCGGACAGTCATCCCAGATACGCAGTATTTT. Protein: CASNLRTVIPDTQYF. Full variable domain (outside the CDR3, taken from reference TRBV5-6 and TRBJ2-3): DAGVTQSPTHLIKTRGQQVTLRCSPKSGHDTVSWYQQALGQGPQFIFQYYEEEERQRGNFPDRFSGHQFPNYSSELNVNALLLGDSALYLCASNLRTVIPDTQYFGPGTRLTVL.

The rearrangement uses TRBV11-2 and TRBJ1-2; possible D gene TRBD1, 5 bases. V shed 2 bases and J shed 6 bases, with 16 bases lying between them. This CDR3 contains 15 residues. The germline V gene has CDR1 SGHAT and CDR2 FQNNGV. The CDR3 loop is CASSLTGTDINGYTF. CDR3 DNA sequence: TGTGCCAGCAGCTTAACCGGGACTGATATTAATGGCTACACCTTC.

This sequence joins TRBV29-1 and TRBJ1-4; 9 bases map to TRBD1. Germline trimming cut 7 bases from V and 10 bases from J; bases unmatched to any gene: 16. Germline assignment: CDR1 SQVTM and CDR2 ANQGSEA. CDR3 size: 15 residues. Written as DNA, the CDR3 is TGCAGCGCGACGATACAGGGGGCAGAGGGGGGAAAACTGTTTTTT. As protein: CSATIQGAEGGKLFF.

This clone has only one observation. The chain links TRBV5-6 to TRBJ2-5; D is perhaps TRBD2 (6 bases). This CDR3 has 16 residues. Germline CDR1 and CDR2: SGHDT and YYEEEE. The germline V and J ends were trimmed by 1 base and 5 bases, with 18 bases remaining between them. The CDR3 DNA follows: TGTGCCAGCAGCTTGCCTTGGACTAATACGAGGGAGACCCAGTACTTC. It is translated as CASSLPWTNTRETQYF.

The V and J genes are TRBV5-1 and TRBJ2-2, with 10 bases fitting TRBD1. The CDR3 is 17 amino acids. The V and J ends lost 4 bases and 4 bases, in that order; junction bases with no gene match: 10. Germline assignment: CDR1 SGHRS and CDR2 YFSETQ. The CDR3 DNA reads TGCGCCAGCAGCCGTCAATCGACAGGGGGCATCACCGGGGAGCTGTTTTTT. Protein product: CASSRQSTGGITGELFF.

The rearrangement links TRBV24-1 to TRBJ1-1; D unresolved. The V and J ends lost 4 bases and 5 bases respectively, with 10 bases between them. This CDR3 is 13 amino acids long. Germline CDR1 is KGHDR and CDR2 is SFDVKD. The CDR3 here is CATSDVGRTEAFF. The CDR3 DNA sequence: TGTGCCACCAGTGACGTGGGCAGGACTGAAGCTTTCTTT.

The chain recombines TRBV7-9 with TRBJ2-1; TRBD1 might be the D (6 bases). There are 14 residues in the CDR3. The germline V and J ends were trimmed by 4 bases and 3 bases, with 10 bases remaining between them. The V gene's germline CDR1 is SEHNR and CDR2 FQNEAQ (reference sequence). The chain's CDR3 is CASSYGQLYNEQFF. The CDR3 DNA reads TGTGCCAGCAGCTACGGACAGCTCTACAATGAGCAGTTCTTC.

The chain is built from TRBV6-2 or TRBV6-3 and TRBJ2-3; 8 nucleotides match TRBD2. CDR1 and CDR2 from the germline V gene are MNHEY and SVGEGT. This CDR3 region has 15 residues. Trimming at V came to 4 bases and at J to 1 base, leaving 4 bases not matched to a gene. The CDR3 DNA is TGTGCCAGCAGTTCGCATAGCGGGGGCACAGATACGCAGTATTTT. It yields the protein CASSSHSGGTDTQYF.

The chain links TRBV5-4 to TRBJ2-2, with D uncertain. Germline loops: CDR1 SGHNT, CDR2 YYREEE (reference sequence). There are 16 residues in the CDR3. The V gene lost 1 base and the J gene lost 5 bases, with 15 bases spanning the gap. CDR3 nucleotides: TGTGCCAGCAGCTTGCCTCGGCTAGTTGGGACCGGGGAGCTGTTTTTT. Translated, it gives CASSLPRLVGTGELFF.

V usage is TRBV12-3 or TRBV12-4 and J usage is TRBJ1-1; tentatively, D is TRBD1 (6 bases). The V and J ends lost 6 bases and 4 bases respectively, with 12 bases between them. This CDR3 spans 13 amino acids. The CDR3 is CASSQGQITEAFF. For the CDR3, the DNA is TGTGCCAGCAGCCAAGGACAGATCACTGAAGCTTTCTTT.

This clone was seen just once. The V call is TRBV30, the J call TRBJ2-5; tentatively, D is TRBD2 (5 bases). V was pared by 0 bases and J by 4 bases, with 9 bases between. Germline V gene data show CDR1 as GTSNPN and CDR2 as SVGIG (reference sequence). This CDR3 comprises 13 residues. CDR3 in amino acids: CAWSVSGGETQYF. CDR3 in DNA: TGTGCCTGGAGTGTATCAGGAGGAGAGACCCAGTACTTC.

V and J are TRBV7-9 and TRBJ1-2, with 7 bases fitting TRBD1. The CDR3 loop spans 15 amino acids. V was clipped by 1 base and J by 8 bases; unmatched bases: 10. Germline loops: CDR1 SEHNR, CDR2 FQNEAQ (reference sequence). The CDR3 sequence is CASSLVGQSSYGYTF. The CDR3 nucleotides read TGTGCCAGCAGCTTAGTGGGACAGTCGAGCTACGGCTACACCTTC.

This clone was detected only a few times. The chain has TRBV2 and TRBJ2-1; unclear D gene. Germline V gene sequence: CDR1 SNHLY, CDR2 FYNNEI. This CDR3 is 15 amino acids long. The V end lost 6 bases, the J end lost 0 bases, and 12 bases lay between the germline ends. CDR3 in DNA: TGTGCCAGCAGCGAGAACTTTTCCTCCTACAATGAGCAGTTCTTC. This translates into CASSENFSSYNEQFF.

V is TRBV4-1 and J is TRBJ2-7; D not certain. Per the germline V gene, CDR1 is MGHRA and CDR2 is YSYEKL. V gave up 0 bases and J gave up 5 bases, with 8 bases separating them. CDR3 length: 13 residues. The CDR3 DNA sequence: TGCGCCAGCAGCCAAGATATTTTAAACGAGCAGTACTTC. This gives the protein CASSQDILNEQYF.

The chain employs TRBV19 and TRBJ2-1; 8 positions agree with TRBD2. The CDR3 covers 15 residues. In germline, CDR1 is LNHDA, CDR2 SQIVND (reference sequence). The junction had 6 bases not matched to a gene; V was cut back by 3 bases and J by 5 bases. The CDR3 spells CASSILSGNDNEQFF. CDR3 bases: TGTGCCAGTAGTATCCTTAGCGGGAACGACAATGAGCAGTTCTTC.

The chain couples TRBV28 to TRBJ1-6; possibly TRBD1 for D (6 bases). The CDR3 runs to 13 residues. Germline V gene sequence: CDR1 MDHEN, CDR2 SYDVKM. The V end lost 7 bases, the J end lost 6 bases, and 10 bases lay between the germline ends. The CDR3 DNA reads TGTGCCAGCACCCAGGGGCCTAATTCACCCCTCCACTTT. Translating gives CASTQGPNSPLHF.

This CDR3 reads CASSQADRGYETQYF. Here the CDR3 DNA reads TGCGCCAGCAGCCAAGCGGACAGGGGGTACGAGACCCAGTACTTC. The V gene is TRBV4-1, the J gene TRBJ2-5, with TRBD1 matching over 10 bases. V shed 1 base, J shed 5 bases, and the junction held 4 bases outside the gene matches. CDR3 size: 15 residues. Germline CDR1 MGHRA, CDR2 YSYEKL.

V is TRBV28 and J is TRBJ1-5; D may be TRBD1 (5 bases). Germline-derived CDR1 and CDR2 are MDHEN and SYDVKM. Trimming removed 3 bases from V and 2 bases from J, with 14 bases in between. This CDR3 comprises 16 residues. The CDR3 loop is CASSFLAGEGNQPQHF. The CDR3 region has the DNA TGTGCCAGCAGTTTCCTGGCGGGGGAAGGCAATCAGCCCCAGCATTTT.

The rearrangement links TRBV7-9 to TRBJ1-4, with D maybe TRBD1 (5 bases). Trimming shortened V by 1 base and J by 8 bases, and 14 bases separated the two germline ends. Germline CDR1 reads SEHNR; CDR2 reads FQNEAQ (reference sequence). There are 15 residues in the CDR3. CDR3 loop: CASSLGLDSREKLFF. The CDR3 coding sequence is TGTGCCAGCAGCTTAGGGCTCGACAGTAGGGAAAAACTGTTTTTT.